A selection of T cell receptor beta chains follows, all from one sample in a study of a mutant IDH1 vaccine in newly diagnosed glioma. Data came from immunoSEQ multiplex PCR; TCRdb stores just in-frame clones and leaves some out. The sample has 65,000 or so clones; roughly 81% are singletons. Which antigens these TCRs recognize remains unknown. This material consisted of PBMCs, taken from a glioma patient whose treatment included an IDH1 peptide vaccine. These receptors came from a man younger than 45 with glioma. Both conserved end residues are part of each CDR3. D genes are given only for firm matches. Clone size appears in some rows only: once, few, many, or a class for an expanded clone.

CDR3 length	clone size	V gene	J gene	D gene	CDR3 DNA	CDR3 protein
23	-	TRBV18	TRBJ2-6	TRBD2	TGTGCCAGCTCACCAAGCCAGATTTTTGGGGAGGGCAGCCTGCCCTCTGGGGCCAACGTCCTGACTTTC	CASSPSQIFGEGSLPSGANVLTF
13	-	TRBV29-1	TRBJ1-1	-	TGCAGCGCTGGTGGGTCAGGGAACACTGAAGCTTTCTTT	CSAGGSGNTEAFF
14	-	TRBV28	TRBJ1-1	-	TGTGCCAGCAGCCCCACAGGGAGGGTGGTGAAGGCTTTCTTT	CASSPTGRVVKAFF
16	-	TRBV6-5	TRBJ2-1	-	TGTGCCAGCAGTTACCGAGTAGCGGCGACCTACAATGAGCAGTTCTTC	CASSYRVAATYNEQFF
18	-	TRBV2	TRBJ2-1	TRBD1	TGTGCCAGCATTAGACAGGGGCCGGGGGCCGGGTCCTACAATGAGCAGTTCTTC	CASIRQGPGAGSYNEQFF
11	-	TRBV20-1	TRBJ1-1	-	TGCAGTGCTAGCTACAACGGTGACGCTTTCTTT	CSASYNGDAFF
15	-	TRBV6-6	TRBJ1-4	-	TGTGCCAGCAGTTACTCCGATGCAACTAATGAAAAACTGTTTTTT	CASSYSDATNEKLFF
14	-	TRBV18	TRBJ2-1	TRBD1	TGTGCCAGCTCAACCGGGACAGGGTCCAATGAGCAGTTCTTC	CASSTGTGSNEQFF
14	-	TRBV25-1	TRBJ1-2	-	TGTGCCAGCAGTGAATCGAGCAGATACTATGGCTACACCTTC	CASSESSRYYGYTF
13	few	TRBV30	TRBJ1-5	-	TGTGCCTGGAGCAGGGAAAACAATCAGCCCCAGCATTTT	CAWSRENNQPQHF
15	-	TRBV15	TRBJ2-7	-	TGTGCCACCAGCAGAGCAGGCGCCAGCTCCTACGAGCAGTACTTC	CATSRAGASSYEQYF
14	-	TRBV18	TRBJ2-1	-	TGTGCCAGCTCACAGACTGGGTACTACAATGAGCAGTTCTTC	CASSQTGYYNEQFF
15	-	TRBV6-1	TRBJ1-6	-	TGTGCCAGCAGTGTTTCCACCGGGACGCTATCACCCCTCCACTTT	CASSVSTGTLSPLHF
14	once	TRBV11-2	TRBJ1-2	-	TGTGCCAGCAGCTTGCCGGGTACGGGGTATGGCTACACCTTC	CASSLPGTGYGYTF
12	-	TRBV28	TRBJ1-1	-	-	CASSTSSREAFF
14	-	TRBV11-2	TRBJ1-1	-	TGTGCCAGCAGCTTAGAGTCAGGGGACCCTGAAGCTTTCTTT	CASSLESGDPEAFF
17	-	TRBV7-9	TRBJ2-6	-	TGTGCCAGCAGCTTAGCCGCAGGGGACTCTGGGGCCAACGTCCTGACTTTC	CASSLAAGDSGANVLTF
17	-	TRBV19	TRBJ2-7	TRBD1	TGTGCCAGTAGTATTTCAGGGTTCGGGACAGGGAACTACGAGCAGTACTTC	CASSISGFGTGNYEQYF
13	-	TRBV7-9	TRBJ1-5	TRBD1	TGTGCCAGCAGCTCGGGACAGGATCAGCCCCAGCATTTT	CASSSGQDQPQHF
15	-	TRBV19	TRBJ1-2	-	TGTGCCAGTAGTATCACGGACAGTTCTAACTATGGCTACACCTTC	CASSITDSSNYGYTF
18	-	TRBV7-9	TRBJ2-2	TRBD1	TGTGCCAGCAGCCCCCAAAGCGGGACAGGGCTTTCTACCGGGGAGCTGTTTTTT	CASSPQSGTGLSTGELFF
14	-	TRBV9	TRBJ1-1	TRBD1	TGTGCCAGCAGCGTAGGGACAGGGGCTTTCTCGGCTTTCTTT	CASSVGTGAFSAFF
14	-	TRBV10-1	TRBJ2-2	-	TGCGCCAGCAGTGAAGTAGCGGCCACCGGGGAGCTGTTTTTT	CASSEVAATGELFF
13	few	TRBV18	TRBJ1-1	-	TGTGCCAGCTCACGGACACCCGAGAGTGGCGCTTTCTTT	CASSRTPESGAFF
15	-	TRBV4-2	TRBJ1-2	-	TGTGCCAGCAGCCAAGATAGTCAGGATTCCTATGGCTACACCTTC	CASSQDSQDSYGYTF
14	-	TRBV9	TRBJ1-4	-	TGTGCCAGCAGGGCAGGGGATGCGGATGAAAAACCGTTTTTT	CASRAGDADEKPFF
17	-	TRBV15	TRBJ1-1	-	TGTGCCACCAGCAGAGTGGGGGGGACACTAATGAACACTGAAGCTTTCTTT	CATSRVGGTLMNTEAFF